The present T cell receptor beta chain was sequenced within a study of vaccination and CD4 T cells after COVID-19. As concerns this clonotype: Its antigen is undetermined.

The Oncomine TCR Beta short-read assay sequenced DNA from cultured CD4+ T cells. MiXCR was run by TCRdb on the PCR reads, yielding one entry per CDR3 protein. Altogether some 13,000 distinct CDR3 sequences are present, about two fifths being singletons, with the ten largest covering more than 9%. The sample's treatment: 10-day PBMC culture with coronavirus spike peptide pools or control peptides (ViraFEST assay). The CDR3 runs 15 residues. In germline, CDR1 is GTSNPN, CDR2 SVGIG (reference sequence). With 3 bases removed from V and 7 bases from J, the gap between germline ends came to 16 bases. The rearrangement links TRBV30 to TRBJ1-6, with D maybe TRBD1 (5 bases). The clonotype comes from a human donor who had recovered from COVID-19. The sample comprised CD4+ T cells from blood, cultured in vitro. CDR3 coding DNA: TGTGCCTGGAGCCCAGGGAGGGGAGGAAATTCACCCCTCCACTTT. It specifies CAWSPGRGGNSPLHF.